One and the same sample provided the 11 T cell receptor beta chains below, sequenced in a study of T cells in lung cancer brain metastases. Assay: immunoSEQ multiplex PCR; the TCRdb copy retains only in-frame clones and omits some. The sample lists 2,000 to 2,500 clones, about 93% occurring once. The material sequenced was tumor tissue from the primary lung tumor. The receptors here all came from a woman in her thirties with non-small cell lung cancer.

This clone was seen just once. V is TRBV28 and J is TRBJ2-5, with D possibly being TRBD2 (5 bases). The germline CDR1 and CDR2 sequences are MDHEN and SYDVKM. V was trimmed by 3 bases and J by 9 bases, leaving 14 bases between them. This CDR3 has 13 amino acids. In nucleotides, the CDR3 is TGTGCCAGCAGTTTGGTAGCGCCTCCGGCCCAGTACTTC. It codes for CASSLVAPPAQYF.

This chain links TRBV30 with TRBJ1-5; no clear D gene. With 1 base removed from V and 4 bases from J, the gap between germline ends came to 14 bases. The germline CDR1 and CDR2 sequences are GTSNPN and SVGIG (reference sequence). The CDR3 is 15 amino acids. The CDR3: CAWSAGGIPNQPQHF. In DNA, the CDR3 is TGTGCCTGGAGTGCAGGAGGGATTCCTAATCAGCCCCAGCATTTT. Combining the CDR3 with reference TRBV30 and TRBJ1-5 gives the whole variable domain SQTIHQWPATLVQPVGSPLSLECTVEGTSNPNLYWYRQAAGRGLQLLFYSVGIGQISSEVPQNLSASRPQDRQFILSSKKLLLSDSGFYLCAWSAGGIPNQPQHFGDGTRLSIL.

The CDR3 here is CASSKETNQPQHF. Here the CDR3 DNA reads TGTGCCAGCAGCAAAGAGACGAATCAGCCCCAGCATTTT. V gene TRBV21-1 combines with J gene TRBJ1-5. TRBV21-1 counts as a pseudogene. The CDR3 loop spans 13 amino acids.

The chain has TRBV21-1 and TRBJ1-1. TRBV21-1 constitutes a pseudogene. CDR3 size: 13 residues. The CDR3 region has the DNA TGTGCCAGCAGGCTACGAATTCGCACTGAAGCTTTCTTT. The encoded protein is CASRLRIRTEAFF.

V gene TRBV30 combines with J gene TRBJ1-4, with TRBD1 identical over 7 bases. The germline V gene encodes CDR1 GTSNPN and CDR2 SVGIG (reference sequence). The CDR3 extends over 12 amino acids. The V gene end was trimmed by 3 bases and the J gene end by 8 bases; junction bases not matched to a gene: 3. CDR3 residues: CAWSRGGEKLFF. For the CDR3, the DNA is TGTGCCTGGAGCAGGGGGGGGGAAAAACTGTTTTTT.

This CDR3 reads CASSKEPGRAGELFF. The CDR3 DNA is TGTGCCAGCAGCAAGGAGCCCGGGCGGGCCGGGGAGCTGTTTTTT. This rearrangement joins TRBV9 to TRBJ2-2; tentative D call: TRBD2 (5 bases). Germline V gene lookup returns CDR1 SGDLS and CDR2 YYNGEE. This CDR3 spans 15 amino acids. Trimming removed 4 bases from V and 6 bases from J, with 16 bases in between.

The genes are TRBV30 and TRBJ1-4; 7 bases agree with TRBD1. This CDR3 has 14 residues. The germline V gene encodes CDR1 GTSNPN and CDR2 SVGIG (reference sequence). Trimming cost V 4 bases and J 5 bases; bases outside gene matches: 7. CDR3 region: CAWNSGTVNEKLFF. The CDR3 region has the DNA TGTGCCTGGAACTCCGGGACAGTCAATGAAAAACTGTTTTTT.

The chain carries TRBV27 and TRBJ2-5; 9 bases line up with TRBD1. The J call is uncertain, as TRBJ2-7 better fits the DNA end. Germline V CDR1 and CDR2: MNHEY, SMNVEV (reference sequence). The CDR3 is 16 residues long. CDR3 loop: CASSSSTGTGLGEQYF. In nucleotides, the CDR3 is TGTGCCAGCAGTTCGTCAACCGGGACAGGGTTGGGCGAGCAGTACTTC.

The chain links TRBV2 to TRBJ2-6; unclear D gene. This CDR3 comprises 14 residues. Germline CDR1 reads SNHLY; CDR2 reads FYNNEI. V lost 8 bases and J lost 3, with 11 bases in between. CDR3 sequence (DNA): TGTGCCAGCCCGCGGTCCGATGGGGCCAACGTCCTGACTTTC. This gives the protein CASPRSDGANVLTF.

The V and J genes are TRBV4-3 and TRBJ1-2; 12 bases fit TRBD1. This CDR3 has 15 amino acids. Trimming took 3 bases from V and 7 from J; bases not matched to a gene: 6. Germline V gives CDR1 LGHNA, CDR2 YSLEER. The CDR3 DNA reads as TGCGCCAGCAGCCAGGGGACAGGGGGCAGATTTGGCTACACCTTC. This translates into CASSQGTGGRFGYTF.

The chain has TRBV30 and TRBJ2-7; the match to TRBD1 covers 10 bases. The CDR3 has 13 residues. The V gene's germline CDR1 is GTSNPN and CDR2 SVGIG (reference sequence). The V gene end was trimmed by 5 bases and the J gene end by 7 bases; junction bases not matched to a gene: 8. CDR3 region: CAWGTGDTGEQYF. Written as DNA, the CDR3 is TGTGCCTGGGGGACAGGGGACACTGGAGAGCAGTACTTC.